The 5 T cell receptor beta chains below were found in one sample sequenced in a study of regulatory T cells in long-lasting Graves disease. The time point was: persistent/refractory GD, antithyroid drugs over 5 years with positive TRAb. The TCR library used RNA extracted from PBMCs. TCR beta libraries were built with iRepertoire HTBI primers and Arm-PCR of CDR3 regions. In TCRdb, the multiplex PCR reads were re-called with MiXCR into one record per CDR3 protein. The sample yields 300,000 to 500,000 distinct CDR3 sequences, around 20% seen once. Material: peripheral blood mononuclear cells (PBMCs), obtained when the disease was refractory, from a patient treated with antithyroid drugs. Source of these receptors: a female donor with Graves disease.

Regarding this clonotype: Possible read error: a much larger clone is one base away. The V gene is TRBV12-3 or TRBV12-4, the J gene TRBJ1-2; 8 positions match TRBD1. CDR3 length equals 12 residues. CDR3 sequence (DNA): TGTGCCAGCAGAACAGGGGGGCGAGGCTGCACCTTC. Amino acid sequence: CASRTGGRGCTF.

In the case of this clonotype: This may come from a read error, since a much larger clone is one base off. This chain uses TRBV6-2 or TRBV6-3 with TRBJ2-5; 10 positions match TRBD2. The V and J ends lost 8 bases and 2 bases, in that order; junction bases with no gene match: 8. Germline CDR1 and CDR2: MNHEY and SVGEGT. The CDR3 has 15 amino acids. The CDR3, as DNA: TGTGCCAGCGGTCGGACTAGCGGAGGACAAGAGACCCAGTACTTC. It codes for CASGRTSGGQETQYF.

This clonotype was seen many times. The V and J genes are TRBV11-2 and TRBJ2-2, with TRBD2 matching over 7 bases. V trimming: 2 bases; J trimming: 5 bases; junction bases outside the gene matches: 8. This CDR3 contains 16 residues. The germline CDR1 and CDR2 sequences are SGHAT and FQNNGV. The CDR3 nucleotides are TGTGCCAGCAGCTTATTATTAGCGGGTGGGACCGGGGAGCTGTTTTTT. This translates into CASSLLLAGGTGELFF.

This rearrangement joins TRBV28 to TRBJ2-1, with a tentative D call TRBD1 (6 bases). The CDR3 spans 18 residues. V lost 5 bases, J lost 4 bases, and 24 bases lay in between. CDR1 and CDR2 (germline): MDHEN, SYDVKM. CDR3 nucleotides: TGTGCCAGCAGTCCACGCGCAACAGGGAAAAGGCGTTACAATGAGCAGTTCTTC. Translating gives CASSPRATGKRRYNEQFF.

In this sample, this clonotype turned up a few times. The chain carries TRBV12-3 or TRBV12-4 and TRBJ2-2; D is ambiguous. The CDR3 extends over 14 amino acids. With 5 bases removed from V and 1 base from J, the gap between germline ends came to 8 bases. CDR3 DNA sequence: TGTGCCAGCAGTCTCGATTTGAACACCGGGGAGCTGTTTTTT. Protein sequence: CASSLDLNTGELFF.